The clone carrying this T cell receptor (beta chain) was found many times. Its target is not known. The CDR3 runs to 17 residues. Germline trimming cut 0 bases from V and 10 bases from J; bases unmatched to any gene: 12. CDR1 and CDR2 from the germline V gene are MGHRA and YSYEKL. This record belongs to a study of T-cell memory formation after mild COVID-19. At the level of the study: The TCR clusters were mostly specific to one donor. Findings and limits, study-wide: Clones that got smaller from day 15 to 85 had even CD4/CD8, while clones growing later tipped toward CD4+. Cross-reactive memory apparently joined, as some responding clones appeared in pre-infection memory. The CD4+ clones that contracted clustered mainly within CM and EM, and the CD8+ clones concentrated in EMRA.

A single record per CDR3 protein comes from TCRdb applying MiXCR to the 5' RACE reads. The profile shows 49,000 or so distinct CDR3 sequences, 5.5% to 7.5% of them singletons. The sequence was obtained from a man aged 18 to 30 who had mild COVID-19 (a few samples of this study predate the infection). Cell type and time point are not known. V gene TRBV4-1 combines with J gene TRBJ2-2; the match to TRBD2 covers 9 bases. Sequencing used PBMCs or a T cell subset sorted from them (not recorded which). CDR3 sequence (DNA): TGCGCCAGCAGCCAAGACCGTTATGAGCGGGGGGCCGCGGAGCTGTTTTTT. Translation: CASSQDRYERGAAELFF.